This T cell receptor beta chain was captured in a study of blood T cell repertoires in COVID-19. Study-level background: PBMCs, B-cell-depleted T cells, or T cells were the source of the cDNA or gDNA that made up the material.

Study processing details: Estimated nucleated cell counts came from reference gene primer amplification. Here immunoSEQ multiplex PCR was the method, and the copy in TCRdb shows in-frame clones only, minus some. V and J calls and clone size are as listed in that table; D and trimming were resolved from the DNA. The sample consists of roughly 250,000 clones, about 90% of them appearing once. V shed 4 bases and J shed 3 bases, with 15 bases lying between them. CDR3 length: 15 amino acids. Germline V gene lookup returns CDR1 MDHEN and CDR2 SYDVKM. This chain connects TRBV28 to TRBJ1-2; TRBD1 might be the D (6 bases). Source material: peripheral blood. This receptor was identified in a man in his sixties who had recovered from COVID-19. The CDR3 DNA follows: TGTGCCAGCAGTTCCACGGACAGCGTGTACTATGGCTACACCTTC. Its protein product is CASSSTDSVYYGYTF.